Presented here are 30 T cell receptor beta chains from one specimen sequenced in a study of control samples from healthy donors and cancer patients. TCRdb's copy holds only in-frame clones and misses some; the assay was immunoSEQ multiplex PCR. The sample contains over 200,000 clones, roughly four fifths of which appear only once. Sequenced sample: PBMCs. These receptors came from a woman aged 60-75 years with lung cancer.

This clone was counted between two and nine times. The chain joins TRBV19 to TRBJ2-2; 13 positions match TRBD2. There are 14 residues in the CDR3. V trimming: 7 bases; J trimming: 7 bases; junction bases outside the gene matches: 3. Germline assignment: CDR1 LNHDA and CDR2 SQIVND (reference sequence). The DNA of the CDR3 is TGTGCCAGTATAGGACTAGCGGGAGTCGGGGAGCTGTTTTTT. This codes for CASIGLAGVGELFF.

This clone was seen a few times. V usage is TRBV19 and J usage is TRBJ1-2; D ambiguous. The V gene's germline CDR1 is LNHDA and CDR2 SQIVND (reference sequence). This CDR3 is 15 amino acids long. V lost 4 bases and J 3 bases, leaving 15 bases between the germline ends. CDR3 sequence reads: CASSKAPETHYGYTF. The CDR3, as DNA: TGTGCCAGTAGTAAGGCACCCGAGACTCACTATGGCTACACCTTC. The variable domain in full, completed from reference TRBV19 and TRBJ1-2, reads DGGITQSPKYLFRKEGQNVTLSCEQNLNHDAMYWYRQDPGQGLRLIYYSQIVNDFQKGDIAEGYSVSREKKESFPLTVTSAQKNPTAFYLCASSKAPETHYGYTFGSGTRLTVV.

The genes are TRBV19 and TRBJ1-1; perhaps TRBD1 as D (6 bases). This CDR3 is built from 13 residues. CDR1 is LNHDA, CDR2 SQIVND, per germline (reference sequence). Trimming took off 5 bases at V and 5 bases at J, with 12 bases between the two ends. The CDR3 DNA reads as TGTGCCAGTAGTTCCAGGGGAAGGACTGAAGCTTTCTTT. Translating it yields CASSSRGRTEAFF.

The chain links TRBV19 to TRBJ1-1; D is uncertain. Trimming took 2 bases from V and 3 from J, leaving 19 bases between them. Germline CDR1 is LNHDA and CDR2 is SQIVND (reference sequence). The CDR3 totals 17 residues. CDR3 nucleotides: TGTGCCAGTAGTATATTGGTGGACGGACGGAGATACACTGAAGCTTTCTTT. Its translation: CASSILVDGRRYTEAFF.

This chain joins TRBV2 and TRBJ2-1, with 10 bases that match TRBD2. CDR1 is SNHLY, CDR2 FYNNEI, per germline. The J segment lost 5 bases and the V segment lost 6 bases, leaving 7 bases of the junction unmatched. The CDR3 length is 15 residues. The CDR3 protein is CASSPSLAGDNEQFF. The CDR3 bases are TGTGCCAGCAGCCCATCTCTAGCGGGGGACAATGAGCAGTTCTTC.

The chain employs TRBV6-5 and TRBJ2-7, with D hard to call. CDR1 is MNHEY, CDR2 SVGAGI, per germline. The CDR3 has 14 amino acids. V was clipped by 3 bases and J by 6 bases, with 15 bases between them. The DNA of the CDR3 is TGTGCCAGCAGTTATAGTCCTAGTAACAGCGAGCAGTACTTC. Protein: CASSYSPSNSEQYF.

The J gene is TRBJ2-6, the V gene TRBV29-1; D is unclear. Germline lookup yields CDR1 SQVTM and CDR2 ANQGSEA. The CDR3 spans 14 residues. Trimming removed 3 bases at V and 0 bases at J, with 6 bases between. This CDR3 is CSVERFSGANVLTF. The DNA of the CDR3 is TGCAGCGTTGAGCGTTTCTCTGGGGCCAACGTCCTGACTTTC.

This sequence joins TRBV2 and TRBJ2-2; the D is unclear. Germline-derived CDR1 and CDR2 are SNHLY and FYNNEI. The CDR3 is 17 residues long. V was clipped by 7 bases and J by 0 bases, with 18 bases between them. The CDR3 loop reads CASIGITTASNTGELFF. CDR3 DNA sequence: TGTGCCAGCATAGGAATTACAACAGCCTCGAACACCGGGGAGCTGTTTTTT.

The chain joins TRBV7-9 to TRBJ1-6; tentatively, D is TRBD1 (5 bases). Germline V CDR1 and CDR2: SEHNR, FQNEAQ (reference sequence). V was trimmed by 1 base and J by 10 bases, leaving 14 bases between them. The CDR3 extends over 15 amino acids. The CDR3 loop is CASSLGRAAGSPLHF. CDR3 nucleotides: TGTGCCAGCAGCTTAGGTCGGGCCGCAGGGTCACCCCTCCACTTT.

The chain couples TRBV30 to TRBJ2-7, with 11 bases aligning to TRBD2. CDR3 length equals 13 residues. Germline loops: CDR1 GTSNPN, CDR2 SVGIG (reference sequence). The trim removed 3 bases at V and 7 bases at J, leaving 5 bases unmatched. CDR3 nucleotides: TGTGCCTGGAGACTAGCGGGAGTGGGGGAGCAGTACTTC. Protein product: CAWRLAGVGEQYF. Using reference TRBV30 and TRBJ2-7 for the parts outside the CDR3, the full variable domain is SQTIHQWPATLVQPVGSPLSLECTVEGTSNPNLYWYRQAAGRGLQLLFYSVGIGQISSEVPQNLSASRPQDRQFILSSKKLLLSDSGFYLCAWRLAGVGEQYFGPGTRLTVT.

The gene calls are TRBV7-9 and TRBJ2-1; perhaps TRBD2 as D (5 bases). The V and J ends lost 0 bases and 5 bases respectively, with 11 bases between them. The CDR3 totals 15 residues. Per the germline V gene, CDR1 is SEHNR and CDR2 is FQNEAQ (reference sequence). CDR3 residues: CASSLALGSHNEQFF. CDR3 sequence (DNA): TGTGCCAGCAGCTTAGCCCTGGGGAGCCACAATGAGCAGTTCTTC.

The genes are TRBV6-5 and TRBJ1-6; D might be TRBD1 (5 bases). The V end was cut by 8 bases, the J end by 7 bases, with 12 bases between. The CDR3 is 13 residues long. CDR1 MNHEY and CDR2 SVGAGI come from the germline V gene. This chain's CDR3 is CASPQGPNSPLHF. The CDR3 nucleotides are TGTGCCAGCCCCCAGGGCCCAAATTCACCCCTCCACTTT.

This chain uses TRBV28 with TRBJ2-7; 12 bases fit TRBD2. Per germline, CDR1 MDHEN and CDR2 SYDVKM. The CDR3 is 17 amino acids. The J segment lost 2 bases and the V segment lost 5 bases, leaving 10 bases of the junction unmatched. The CDR3 DNA is TGTGCCAGCAGTCCTATGGGCGGACTAGCGGGAACCTACGAGCAGTACTTC. This codes for CASSPMGGLAGTYEQYF. Combining the CDR3 with reference TRBV28 and TRBJ2-7 gives the whole variable domain DVKVTQSSRYLVKRTGEKVFLECVQDMDHENMFWYRQDPGLGLRLIYFSYDVKMKEKGDIPEGYSVSREKKERFSLILESASTNQTSMYLCASSPMGGLAGTYEQYFGPGTRLTVT.

The gene calls are TRBV5-1 and TRBJ2-7; D may be TRBD1 (6 bases). Trimming stripped 0 bases from V and 3 bases from J, with 13 bases between. This CDR3 has 15 residues. Germline V CDR1 and CDR2: SGHRS, YFSETQ. DNA for the CDR3: TGCGCCAGCAGCTTGGCCCTGGGGACACACTACGAGCAGTACTTC. This sequence encodes CASSLALGTHYEQYF. The whole variable domain, filled in from reference TRBV5-1 and TRBJ2-7, reads KAGVTQTPRYLIKTRGQQVTLSCSPISGHRSVSWYQQTPGQGLQFLFEYFSETQRNKGNFPGRFSGRQFSNSRSEMNVSTLELGDSALYLCASSLALGTHYEQYFGPGTRLTVT.

This clone was recorded once. The chain is built from TRBV30 and TRBJ2-7; a possible D gene is TRBD1 (6 bases). The CDR3 runs to 13 residues. CDR1 is GTSNPN, CDR2 SVGIG, per germline (reference sequence). Trimming stripped 1 base from V and 3 bases from J, with 10 bases between. CDR3 sequence reads: CAWSAGQFYEQYF. The CDR3 DNA is TGTGCCTGGAGTGCCGGACAGTTCTACGAGCAGTACTTC. The full variable domain, in which reference TRBV30 and TRBJ2-7 provide the parts outside the CDR3, is SQTIHQWPATLVQPVGSPLSLECTVEGTSNPNLYWYRQAAGRGLQLLFYSVGIGQISSEVPQNLSASRPQDRQFILSSKKLLLSDSGFYLCAWSAGQFYEQYFGPGTRLTVT.

This chain joins TRBV5-4 and TRBJ2-7; 16 bases fit TRBD2. Germline V gene data show CDR1 as SGHNT and CDR2 as YYREEE (reference sequence). The CDR3 contains 20 residues. J was trimmed by 7 bases and V by 1 base; bases with no gene match: 17. The CDR3: CASSLLRFGTSGRAVREQYF. For the CDR3, the DNA is TGTGCCAGCAGCTTGCTGCGGTTCGGGACTAGCGGGAGGGCCGTTAGGGAGCAGTACTTC.

This chain links TRBV5-4 with TRBJ1-2, with 8 bases identical to TRBD1. Trimming cost V 2 bases and J 4 bases; bases outside gene matches: 7. Germline CDR1 SGHNT, CDR2 YYREEE (reference sequence). The CDR3 consists of 15 residues. The CDR3 sequence: CASSFTGQVVYGYTF. Written as DNA, the CDR3 is TGTGCCAGCAGCTTTACGGGACAGGTTGTCTATGGCTACACCTTC.

This sequence joins TRBV6-5 and TRBJ2-1; 8 bases map to TRBD2. This CDR3 has 14 residues. After removal of 7 bases from V and 3 bases from J, the junction contained 5 bases not matched to a gene. The germline CDR1 and CDR2 sequences are MNHEY and SVGAGI. This CDR3 reads CASTLSGGYNEQFF. The CDR3 nucleotides read TGTGCCAGCACCCTCAGCGGGGGCTACAATGAGCAGTTCTTC.

The rearrangement uses TRBV2 and TRBJ2-2, with TRBD2 identical over 10 bases. Trimming took 6 bases from V and 8 from J; bases not matched to a gene: 3. CDR1 is SNHLY and CDR2 is FYNNEI in the germline V gene. The CDR3 is made up of 13 amino acids. In DNA, the CDR3 is TGTGCCAGCAGGCTACTAGCGGGAGGGGAGCTGTTTTTT. Its protein is CASRLLAGGELFF. Supplemented by reference TRBV2 and TRBJ2-2, the full variable domain reads EPEVTQTPSHQVTQMGQEVILRCVPISNHLYFYWYRQILGQKVEFLVSFYNNEISEKSEIFDDQFSVERPDGSNFTLKIRSTKLEDSAMYFCASRLLAGGELFFGEGSRLTVL.

This clone was observed at least ten times. V is TRBV5-1 and J is TRBJ2-7; 7 bases match TRBD1. The CDR3 spans 14 residues. The germline CDR1 and CDR2 sequences are SGHRS and YFSETQ. Losses at the gene ends were 4 bases for V and 5 bases for J; bases not matched to a gene: 9. The CDR3 DNA follows: TGCGCCAGCAGCGACGCCGGGACAGTCCACGAGCAGTACTTC. Encoded protein: CASSDAGTVHEQYF.

The CDR3 DNA sequence: TGTGCCAGCAGCTTGCGAGGACAGGGAATAGCGCGGGAGCAGTACTTC. Amino acids: CASSLRGQGIAREQYF. The chain has TRBV5-6 and TRBJ2-7; 8 positions match TRBD1. CDR1 and CDR2 from the germline V gene are SGHDT and YYEEEE. The CDR3 covers 16 residues. V dropped 1 base and J dropped 7; count of bases not matched to a gene: 13.

This clone came up a few times. J is TRBJ2-1 and V is TRBV6-5; D not certain. With 4 bases removed from V and 3 bases from J, the gap between germline ends came to 10 bases. CDR1 is MNHEY and CDR2 is SVGAGI in the germline V gene. The CDR3 loop spans 14 amino acids. CDR3 loop: CASSLGSIYNEQFF. The CDR3 DNA follows: TGTGCCAGCAGTTTGGGAAGTATCTACAATGAGCAGTTCTTC.

This clone appeared a few times. The chain recombines TRBV5-1 with TRBJ1-4; TRBD1 aligns across 7 bases. The CDR3 length is 16 residues. Germline CDR1 SGHRS, CDR2 YFSETQ. V lost 1 base to trimming and J lost 8 bases; unmatched junction nucleotides: 11. The CDR3, as DNA: TGCGCCAGCAGCTTGTTCCCCGCAGGGGGTGGGGAAAAACTGTTTTTT. Protein sequence: CASSLFPAGGGEKLFF.

This chain links TRBV2 with TRBJ1-1; the D is unclear. CDR3 size: 13 residues. V shed 8 bases and J shed 0 bases, with 10 bases lying between them. Germline V gene data show CDR1 as SNHLY and CDR2 as FYNNEI. The DNA of the CDR3 is TGTGCCAGCGGGAGAGACATGAACACTGAAGCTTTCTTT. Its translation: CASGRDMNTEAFF.

For this clone: A read error is likely, as this CDR3 ends without the conserved phenylalanine or tryptophan. The V call is TRBV10-1, the J call TRBJ1-6; D gene uncertain. Germline loops: CDR1 WNHNN, CDR2 SYGVQD (reference sequence). The V and J ends lost 0 bases and 10 bases respectively, with 7 bases between them. The CDR3 totals 13 residues. CDR3: CASSESRESPLHL. As DNA, the CDR3 is TGCGCCAGCAGTGAGTCGAGAGAGTCACCCCTCCACCTT.

The chain uses TRBV5-4 and TRBJ1-6; TRBD1 aligns across 8 bases. CDR1 is SGHNT and CDR2 is YYREEE in the germline V gene (reference sequence). Trimming removed 5 bases from V and 10 bases from J; junction bases left unmatched: 5. The CDR3 sequence is 13 residues long. This CDR3 reads CASSQDRESPLHF. The CDR3 DNA reads TGTGCCAGCAGTCAGGACAGGGAATCACCCCTCCACTTT.

The chain couples TRBV18 to TRBJ2-5; 12 bases line up with TRBD1. Trimming removed 8 bases from V and 5 bases from J; junction bases left unmatched: 6. The length of the CDR3 is 14 residues. Germline CDR1 is KGHSH and CDR2 is LQKENI. CDR3 sequence (DNA): TGTGCCAGCCGCCGGGACAGGGGGCAGGAGACCCAGTACTTC. Its protein product is CASRRDRGQETQYF.

This clone has only one observation. The V call is TRBV10-3, the J call TRBJ1-1; D not resolved. Germline assignment: CDR1 ENHRY and CDR2 SYGVKD. This CDR3 has 14 residues. V dropped 0 bases and J dropped 0 bases, with 5 bases sitting between them. This chain's CDR3 is CAISESGVNTEAFF. The CDR3 DNA reads TGTGCCATCAGTGAGTCCGGGGTGAACACTGAAGCTTTCTTT.

The J gene is TRBJ1-1, the V gene TRBV7-8, with unresolved D. The CDR3 totals 15 residues. Germline CDR1 SGHVS, CDR2 FQNEAQ. V lost 5 bases to trimming and J lost 3 bases, with 16 bases between them. The CDR3 loop reads CASSPRGVGDTEAFF. CDR3 coding DNA: TGTGCCAGCAGCCCCCGCGGGGTTGGAGACACTGAAGCTTTCTTT. The full variable domain, with the rest looked up from reference TRBV7-8 and TRBJ1-1, is GAGVSQSPRYKVAKRGQDVALRCDPISGHVSLFWYQQALGQGPEFLTYFQNEAQLDKSGLPSDRFFAERPEGSVSTLKIQRTQQEDSAVYLCASSPRGVGDTEAFFGQGTRLTVV.

The genes are TRBV3-1 (or the pseudogene TRBV3-2) and TRBJ2-1; TRBD2 matches at 9 bases. J lost 8 bases, V lost 1 base, and 6 bases had no gene match. Germline V gene sequence: CDR1 LGHDT, CDR2 YNNKEL (reference sequence). The CDR3 length is 15 residues. For the CDR3, the DNA is TGTGCCAGCAGCCAAGGAGCGGGAGGTTTCGATGAGCAGTTCTTC. Its protein is CASSQGAGGFDEQFF.